The 23 T cell receptor beta chains given below trace back to one sample, sequenced in a study of T cells in Graves' hyperthyroidism and ophthalmopathy (dated 2019 in TCRdb). The library was obtained by multiplex PCR. Instrument used: Illumina HiSeq 2000. The TCR beta CDR3 regions were amplified from RNA transcripts. For the first round of RT-PCR on the TCR CDR3, the HTBI primer set was used together with the Qiagen OneStep RT-PCR kit. TCRdb passed the public sequencing reads through fastp at Q25 and MiXCR, retaining productive beta sequences. Rows matching on CDR3 protein sequence are summarized as one entry with the most common DNA and genes. The sample records some 620,000 distinct CDR3 sequences, about a sixth of which are singletons. The ten biggest clones cover less than 4.5% of the sample. Sequenced material: blood. These receptor sequences come from a woman aged 30 to 39 with Graves' hyperthyroidism.

The chain couples TRBV4-2 to TRBJ1-2; D possibly corresponds to TRBD1 (5 bases). The V gene lost 0 bases and the J gene lost 4 bases, with 12 bases spanning the gap. Germline CDR1 is LGHNA and CDR2 is YNFKEQ. The CDR3 loop spans 15 amino acids. The CDR3 sequence: CASSQDDVRVYGYTF. The CDR3 DNA is TGTGCCAGCAGCCAAGATGACGTCAGGGTCTATGGCTACACCTTC.

This clonotype was picked up many times. V and J are TRBV24-1 and TRBJ2-3; possible D gene TRBD2, 6 bases. Per the germline V gene, CDR1 is KGHDR and CDR2 is SFDVKD. The CDR3 is 13 amino acids. Trimming removed 5 bases from V and 6 bases from J, with 11 bases in between. The CDR3 region is CATSVPGLDTQYF. The CDR3 DNA sequence: TGTGCCACCAGTGTCCCGGGACTGGATACGCAGTATTTT.

This clonotype was detected many times. The rearrangement links TRBV28 to TRBJ2-1, with TRBD2 matching 15 bases. Germline assignment: CDR1 MDHEN and CDR2 SYDVKM. This CDR3 contains 19 residues. V shed 5 bases and J 0 bases; nucleotides not matched to a gene: 8. The CDR3: CASSPWGLAGGSSYNEQFF. The CDR3 nucleotides are TGTGCCAGCAGTCCGTGGGGACTAGCGGGGGGATCCTCCTACAATGAGCAGTTCTTC.

Many counts were recorded for this clonotype. The CDR3 sequence: CASTNRGSYEQYF. The CDR3 bases are TGTGCCAGCACCAACCGCGGGAGCTACGAGCAGTACTTC. The chain carries TRBV2 and TRBJ2-7; 7 bases map to TRBD2. V gave up 7 bases and J gave up 3 bases; unmatched junction bases: 6. The CDR3 is 13 residues long. The V gene's germline CDR1 is SNHLY and CDR2 FYNNEI.

In this sample, this clonotype turned up many times. In DNA, the CDR3 is TGTGCCAGCAGCTGGGACCGAATAAACCTTGCAGACAATGAGCAGTTCTTC. Translating gives CASSWDRINLADNEQFF. The chain employs TRBV7-8 and TRBJ2-1; D is perhaps TRBD1 or TRBD2 (5 bases each). Trimming left V 4 bases short and J 5 bases short, with 21 bases between. CDR3 length: 17 amino acids. Germline CDR1 is SGHVS and CDR2 is FQNEAQ.

In its sample, this clonotype was seen many times. The J gene is TRBJ2-3, the V gene TRBV28, with D hard to call. The CDR3 loop spans 12 amino acids. With 3 bases removed from V and 7 bases from J, the gap between germline ends came to 8 bases. Germline CDR1 reads MDHEN; CDR2 reads SYDVKM. Here the CDR3 reads CASSFPPYTQYF. CDR3 sequence (DNA): TGTGCCAGCAGTTTTCCGCCCTATACGCAGTATTTT.

The chain carries TRBV3-2 and TRBJ2-7; the table's D call of TRBD1 was not tested on the DNA. TRBV3-2 constitutes a pseudogene. The CDR3 loop spans 15 amino acids. The chain's CDR3 is CASTSGEENSYEQYF. CDR3 nucleotides: TGTGCCAGCACATCAGGGGAGGAGAACTCCTACGAGCAGTACTTC.

This clonotype was found many times. The chain joins TRBV2 to TRBJ2-3, with 8 bases lining up with TRBD2. The CDR3 has 17 amino acids. The germline CDR1 and CDR2 sequences are SNHLY and FYNNEI. After removal of 6 bases from V and 7 bases from J, the junction contained 18 bases not matched to a gene. In DNA, the CDR3 is TGTGCCAGCAGGCTACCCCTGCTAGCGGGCGCCACCAATACGCAGTATTTT. As protein: CASRLPLLAGATNTQYF. Variable domain in full (rest from reference TRBV2 and TRBJ2-3): EPEVTQTPSHQVTQMGQEVILRCVPISNHLYFYWYRQILGQKVEFLVSFYNNEISEKSEIFDDQFSVERPDGSNFTLKIRSTKLEDSAMYFCASRLPLLAGATNTQYFGPGTRLTVL.

This clonotype has just a few counts. The chain uses TRBV7-9 and TRBJ1-3; unclear D gene. The germline CDR1 and CDR2 sequences are SEHNR and FQNEAQ (reference sequence). There are 15 residues in the CDR3. V lost 5 bases and J lost 0, with 11 bases in between. CDR3 in DNA: TGTGCCAGCAGCCGCCAACATTACTCTGGAAACACCATATATTTT. It encodes CASSRQHYSGNTIYF.

This clonotype was picked up many times. The CDR3 DNA reads TGTGCCAGCAGACTTCTACAGGGTCACGAGCAGTACTTC. Its translation is CASRLLQGHEQYF. This sequence joins TRBV2 and TRBJ2-7, with D maybe TRBD1 (6 bases). Germline V gene lookup returns CDR1 SNHLY and CDR2 FYNNEI. Trimming shortened V by 6 bases and J by 5 bases, and 14 bases separated the two germline ends. The CDR3 length is 13 residues.

Only a few counts were recorded for this clonotype. V is TRBV7-2 and J is TRBJ2-6; D perhaps matches TRBD2 (5 bases). Germline-derived CDR1 and CDR2 are SGHTA and FQGNSA. Trimming cost V 1 base and J 0 bases, with 7 bases left between them. The CDR3 has 16 amino acids. The CDR3 here is CASSLGGISGANVLTF. CDR3 DNA: TGTGCCAGCAGCTTAGGAGGGATCTCTGGGGCCAACGTCCTGACTTTC.

This clonotype has only a few counts. The V and J genes are TRBV19 and TRBJ1-5; 8 positions agree with TRBD1. The CDR3 runs 14 residues. Germline values: CDR1 LNHDA, CDR2 SQIVND (reference sequence). V lost 4 bases to trimming and J lost 4 bases; unmatched junction nucleotides: 3. For the CDR3, the DNA is TGTGCCAGTAGTACCCGGACAGGGAATCAGCCCCAGCATTTT. It yields the protein CASSTRTGNQPQHF.

This clonotype was counted at least ten times. The chain links TRBV5-1 to TRBJ2-1; D possibly corresponds to TRBD2 (5 bases). V was pared by 0 bases and J by 5 bases, with 9 bases between. From germline, CDR1 is SGHRS and CDR2 YFSETQ. The CDR3 has 14 amino acids. CDR3 protein: CASSLGPGNNEQFF. The CDR3 nucleotides are TGCGCCAGCAGCTTGGGGCCGGGGAACAATGAGCAGTTCTTC.

The sample holds a few counts of this clonotype. The chain has TRBV18 and TRBJ1-1; maybe TRBD1 (6 bases). V lost 3 bases and J 10 bases, leaving 21 bases between the germline ends. The germline V gene encodes CDR1 KGHSH and CDR2 LQKENI. The CDR3 length is 15 residues. CDR3 DNA: TGTGCCAGCTCACCCGGGACACCGTGGGAGTTACTAGCTTTCTTT. Translation gives CASSPGTPWELLAFF.

This clonotype was counted only a few times. The chain uses TRBV28 and TRBJ2-7; the match to TRBD1 covers 10 bases. CDR3 length equals 15 residues. After removal of 7 bases from V and 3 bases from J, the junction contained 9 bases not matched to a gene. Germline V CDR1 and CDR2: MDHEN, SYDVKM. The CDR3, as DNA: TGTGCCAGCACCAGCCGGGACAGGGGACTCTACGAGCAGTACTTC. Protein product: CASTSRDRGLYEQYF.

This clonotype has a count of ten or more. This chain links TRBV11-2 with TRBJ2-1; D is perhaps TRBD1 (6 bases). The germline V gene has CDR1 SGHAT and CDR2 FQNNGV. With 0 bases removed from V and 8 bases from J, the gap between germline ends came to 8 bases. This CDR3 spans 13 amino acids. The CDR3 DNA reads TGTGCCAGCAGCTTAGAGACAGGCCATGAGCAGTTCTTC. Its protein product is CASSLETGHEQFF.

This clonotype has a count of ten or more. The chain is built from TRBV11-3 and TRBJ2-1, with 8 bases lining up with TRBD2. This CDR3 contains 14 residues. The V gene end was trimmed by 7 bases and the J gene end by 7 bases; junction bases not matched to a gene: 9. The germline CDR1 and CDR2 sequences are SGHNT and YENEEA. CDR3 bases: TGTGCCAGCACCGCGGGAGGCGGGGTGAATGAGCAGTTCTTC. Translation gives CASTAGGGVNEQFF.

This clonotype has at least ten counts. The V and J genes are TRBV15 and TRBJ2-3; D gene unclear. CDR3 length equals 14 residues. Trimming shortened V by 1 base and J by 1 base, and 6 bases separated the two germline ends. The germline V gene has CDR1 LNHNV and CDR2 YYDKDF (reference sequence). The CDR3 region has the DNA TGTGCCACCAGCAGAGCCTATGGCACAGATACGCAGTATTTT. It encodes CATSRAYGTDTQYF.

The chain has TRBV20-1 and TRBJ1-1; the D gene is possibly TRBD1 (5 bases). The V end was cut by 5 bases, the J end by 7 bases, with 8 bases between. This CDR3 is 10 amino acids long. Germline CDR1 reads DFQATT; CDR2 reads SNEGSKA (reference sequence). The DNA of the CDR3 is TGCAGTGCTCTCGGGGGTGAAGCTTTCTTT. It codes for CSALGGEAFF.

The gene calls are TRBV19 and TRBJ2-7, with 7 nucleotides matching TRBD2. V was pared by 1 base and J by 0 bases, with 3 bases of the junction left unmatched. Germline V gene lookup returns CDR1 LNHDA and CDR2 SQIVND (reference sequence). The CDR3 is made up of 15 amino acids. The CDR3 nucleotides read TGTGCCAGTAGTATAGGTTCGGGAGGCTCCTACGAGCAGTACTTC. This sequence encodes CASSIGSGGSYEQYF. The whole variable domain, filled in from reference TRBV19 and TRBJ2-7, reads DGGITQSPKYLFRKEGQNVTLSCEQNLNHDAMYWYRQDPGQGLRLIYYSQIVNDFQKGDIAEGYSVSREKKESFPLTVTSAQKNPTAFYLCASSIGSGGSYEQYFGPGTRLTVT.

In its sample, this clonotype was seen a few times. The CDR3 loop reads CASSLTKNIQYF. In DNA form, the CDR3 reads TGTGCCAGCAGCTTAACGAAAAACATTCAGTACTTC. V and J are TRBV11-3 and TRBJ2-4; no definite D call. V was pared by 2 bases and J by 4 bases, with 3 bases between. Germline lookup yields CDR1 SGHNT and CDR2 YENEEA. The CDR3 loop spans 12 amino acids. Supplemented by reference TRBV11-3 and TRBJ2-4, the full variable domain reads EAGVVQSPRYKIIEKKQPVAFWCNPISGHNTLYWYLQNLGQGPELLIRYENEEAVDDSQLPKDRFSAERLKGVDSTLKIQPAELGDSAVYLCASSLTKNIQYFGAGTRLSVL.

This clonotype was counted ten times or more. The chain carries TRBV12-3 or TRBV12-4 and TRBJ2-1; TRBD2 agrees at 13 bases. With 5 bases clipped from V and 10 bases from J, the junction kept 5 bases outside the gene matches. The CDR3 consists of 14 residues. The CDR3 region is CASSPEGLAGEQFF. CDR3 DNA sequence: TGTGCCAGCAGTCCGGAGGGACTAGCGGGAGAGCAGTTCTTC.

In this sample, this clonotype turned up many times. The gene calls are TRBV30 and TRBJ2-3; 9 bases are shared with TRBD2. This CDR3 spans 15 amino acids. Germline V CDR1 and CDR2: GTSNPN, SVGIG (reference sequence). The junction had 7 bases not matched to a gene; V was cut back by 2 bases and J by 4 bases. CDR3 amino acids: CAWSLPAGGPDTQYF. The CDR3 DNA reads TGTGCCTGGAGTCTCCCAGCGGGAGGCCCAGATACGCAGTATTTT. The full variable domain, its missing parts supplied by reference TRBV30 and TRBJ2-3, is SQTIHQWPATLVQPVGSPLSLECTVEGTSNPNLYWYRQAAGRGLQLLFYSVGIGQISSEVPQNLSASRPQDRQFILSSKKLLLSDSGFYLCAWSLPAGGPDTQYFGPGTRLTVL.